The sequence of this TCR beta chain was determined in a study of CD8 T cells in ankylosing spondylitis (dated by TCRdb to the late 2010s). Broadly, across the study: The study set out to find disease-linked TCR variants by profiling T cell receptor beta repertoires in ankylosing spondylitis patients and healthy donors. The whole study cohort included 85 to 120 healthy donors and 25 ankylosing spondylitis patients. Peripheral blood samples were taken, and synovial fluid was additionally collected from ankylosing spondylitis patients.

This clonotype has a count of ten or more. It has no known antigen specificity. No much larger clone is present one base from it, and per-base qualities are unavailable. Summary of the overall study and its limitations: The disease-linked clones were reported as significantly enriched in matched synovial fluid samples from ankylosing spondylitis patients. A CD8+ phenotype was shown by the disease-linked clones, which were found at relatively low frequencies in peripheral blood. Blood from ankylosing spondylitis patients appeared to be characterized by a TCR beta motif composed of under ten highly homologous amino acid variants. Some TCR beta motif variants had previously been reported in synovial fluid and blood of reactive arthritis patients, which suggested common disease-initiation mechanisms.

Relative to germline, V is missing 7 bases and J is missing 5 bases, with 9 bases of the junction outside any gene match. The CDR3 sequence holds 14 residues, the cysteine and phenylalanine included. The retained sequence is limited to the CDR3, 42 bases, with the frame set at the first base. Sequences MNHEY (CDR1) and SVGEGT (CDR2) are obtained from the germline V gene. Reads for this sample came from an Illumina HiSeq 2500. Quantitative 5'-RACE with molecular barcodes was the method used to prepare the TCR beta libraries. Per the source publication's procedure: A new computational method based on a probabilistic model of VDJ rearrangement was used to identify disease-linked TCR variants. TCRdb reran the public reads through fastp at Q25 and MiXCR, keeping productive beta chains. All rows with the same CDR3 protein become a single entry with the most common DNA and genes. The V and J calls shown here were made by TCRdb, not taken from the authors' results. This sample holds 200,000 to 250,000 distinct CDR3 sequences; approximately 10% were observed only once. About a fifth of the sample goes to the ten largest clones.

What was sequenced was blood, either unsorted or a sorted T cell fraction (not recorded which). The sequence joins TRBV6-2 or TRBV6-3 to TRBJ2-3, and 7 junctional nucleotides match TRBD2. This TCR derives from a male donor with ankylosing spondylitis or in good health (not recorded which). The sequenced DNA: TGTGCCAGCAACCCTCGACTAGCCGGAGATACGCAGTATTTT. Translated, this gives CASNPRLAGDTQYF.